Detailed here is one T cell receptor beta chain. Primers targeting TRAV and TRBV primed first-strand cDNA, covering alpha and beta chains. PCR amplification of the TCRs was performed with Phusion for 20 PCR cycles, and it relied on a constant-region primer together with a V-primer adapter. TCRdb recomputed calls from the reads with MiXCR, one row per CDR3 protein. This sample has roughly 54,000 distinct CDR3 sequences, with roughly 24% found just once. Time point reported: before trial treatment. Looked up from germline, CDR1 is SGHRS and CDR2 is YFSETQ. The CDR3 has 13 residues. The V gene end was trimmed by 1 base and the J gene end by 5 bases; junction bases not matched to a gene: 3. The sample originates from a study of low-dose radiotherapy and immunotherapy resistance in tumors.

This chain connects TRBV5-1 to TRBJ2-7; 7 bases are a match to TRBD1. The sequence came from a male donor with prostate cancer. The specimen was PBMCs, collected before treatment. CDR3 amino acids: CASSLTGDHEQYF. CDR3 sequence (DNA): TGCGCCAGCAGCTTGACAGGGGACCACGAGCAGTACTTC.